The 24 T cell receptor beta chains below all came from one sample that was sequenced in a study of blood T cell repertoires in COVID-19 (TCRdb year 2020). The method behind the library was the immunoSEQ multiplex PCR assay. The clones in this table, taken by TCRdb from immuneACCESS, are in-frame only. Not every clone is retained; where verified, under half of the shortfall comes from an unresolved V gene, and the cause of the rest is unknown. This sample holds 300,000 or so clones; 88% were observed only once. The ten largest clones add up to just under 7% of the sample. The sample was peripheral blood. The receptors derive from a woman under 40 who had recovered from COVID-19.

This clone was seen a handful of times. The CDR3 DNA sequence: TGTGCCAGGAGGACAGGGCCTAACTATGGCTACACCTTC. Protein sequence: CARRTGPNYGYTF. This sequence joins TRBV5-3 and TRBJ1-2, with 8 bases identical to TRBD1. TRBV5-3 carries the ORF label, with uncertain function. The CDR3 has 13 residues. V gave up 8 bases and J gave up 0 bases; unmatched junction bases: 3.

This chain connects TRBV6-5 to TRBJ2-5; 7 bases are a match to TRBD2. Germline trimming cut 6 bases from V and 5 bases from J; bases unmatched to any gene: 6. The CDR3 consists of 13 residues. Germline CDR1 reads MNHEY; CDR2 reads SVGAGI. The CDR3 spells CASRLGGFETQYF. The CDR3 region has the DNA TGTGCCAGCAGATTGGGGGGGTTTGAGACCCAGTACTTC.

The chain carries TRBV7-8 and TRBJ1-6, with 11 bases that match TRBD1. Germline-derived CDR1 and CDR2 are SGHVS and FQNEAQ. The CDR3 consists of 16 residues. The trim removed 3 bases at V and 8 bases at J, leaving 6 bases unmatched. CDR3 sequence reads: CASSLSGGQGDSPLHF. The CDR3 DNA is TGTGCCAGCAGCTTGAGCGGGGGACAGGGGGATTCACCCCTCCACTTT.

This clone turned up a few times. The chain uses TRBV27 and TRBJ2-2; tentatively, D is TRBD2 (6 bases). The CDR3 extends over 15 amino acids. Germline V gene sequence: CDR1 MNHEY, CDR2 SMNVEV (reference sequence). Trimming left V 5 bases short and J 4 bases short, with 14 bases between. The CDR3: CASSNLLGGTGELFF. CDR3 DNA: TGTGCCAGCAGTAATCTCCTGGGGGGCACCGGGGAGCTGTTTTTT.

This clone was seen once. The chain has TRBV3-1 (or the pseudogene TRBV3-2) and TRBJ2-3; 8 positions agree with TRBD1. This CDR3 contains 13 residues. CDR1 is LGHDT, CDR2 YNNKEL, per germline (reference sequence). V trimming: 5 bases; J trimming: 4 bases; junction bases outside the gene matches: 2. The CDR3 DNA follows: TGTGCCAGCAGCGGACAGGGTGCAGATACGCAGTATTTT. It yields the protein CASSGQGADTQYF.

The chain links TRBV5-4 to TRBJ2-6; D unclear. This CDR3 has 15 residues. Germline values: CDR1 SGHNT, CDR2 YYREEE (reference sequence). Trimming cost V 2 bases and J 2 bases, with 8 bases left between them. CDR3 loop: CASSFVLAGANVLTF. CDR3 nucleotide sequence: TGTGCCAGCAGCTTCGTTTTAGCTGGGGCCAACGTCCTGACTTTC.

This chain links TRBV30 with TRBJ1-1, with TRBD1 matching 9 bases. Germline V gene sequence: CDR1 GTSNPN, CDR2 SVGIG (reference sequence). The CDR3 consists of 13 residues. V lost 4 bases to trimming and J lost 7 bases; unmatched junction nucleotides: 7. The CDR3 sequence is CAWMRTGENEAFF. CDR3 in DNA: TGTGCCTGGATGAGGACAGGGGAGAATGAAGCTTTCTTT.

The CDR3 bases are TGTGCCAGCAGCTTGGCAGGGGGCCGTGGAGACATTCAGTACTTC. It encodes CASSLAGGRGDIQYF. The gene calls are TRBV7-3 and TRBJ2-4; 8 nucleotides line up with TRBD1. Trimming removed 3 bases from V and 8 bases from J; junction bases left unmatched: 9. CDR1 is SGHTA, CDR2 FQGTGA, per germline. There are 15 residues in the CDR3. Using reference TRBV7-3 and TRBJ2-4 for the parts outside the CDR3, the full variable domain is GAGVSQTPSNKVTEKGKYVELRCDPISGHTALYWYRQSLGQGPEFLIYFQGTGAADDSGLPNDRFFAVRPEGSVSTLKIQRTERGDSAVYLCASSLAGGRGDIQYFGAGTRLSVL.

The J gene is TRBJ2-3, the V gene TRBV4-1; 8 bases align to TRBD2. The CDR3 is 14 residues long. V lost 5 bases to trimming and J lost 4 bases; unmatched junction nucleotides: 5. Germline lookup yields CDR1 MGHRA and CDR2 YSYEKL. The CDR3 spells CASSKTSDADTQYF. In DNA, the CDR3 is TGCGCCAGCAGCAAGACTAGCGATGCAGATACGCAGTATTTT.

The chain carries TRBV28 and TRBJ1-3; D is perhaps TRBD1 (6 bases). The CDR3 is 15 residues long. From germline, CDR1 is MDHEN and CDR2 SYDVKM. V gave up 3 bases and J gave up 2 bases, with 11 bases separating them. CDR3 bases: TGTGCCAGCAGTTTGACAGGTCTTACTGGAAACACCATATATTTT. Its protein product is CASSLTGLTGNTIYF. Variable domain in full (rest from reference TRBV28 and TRBJ1-3): DVKVTQSSRYLVKRTGEKVFLECVQDMDHENMFWYRQDPGLGLRLIYFSYDVKMKEKGDIPEGYSVSREKKERFSLILESASTNQTSMYLCASSLTGLTGNTIYFGEGSWLTVV.

V usage is TRBV18 and J usage is TRBJ1-1; maybe TRBD1 (5 bases). V lost 3 bases, J lost 5 bases, and 13 bases lay in between. Looked up from germline, CDR1 is KGHSH and CDR2 is LQKENI. The CDR3 loop spans 14 amino acids. CDR3: CASSPLAGNTEAFF. The DNA for the CDR3 is TGTGCCAGCTCACCCCTGGCAGGGAATACTGAAGCTTTCTTT.

The chain couples TRBV5-1 to TRBJ1-3, with unresolved D. The V gene's germline CDR1 is SGHRS and CDR2 YFSETQ. The CDR3 covers 15 residues. With 0 bases removed from V and 3 bases from J, the gap between germline ends came to 10 bases. The CDR3 region is CASSLGGESGNTIYF. In DNA form, the CDR3 reads TGCGCCAGCAGCTTGGGAGGCGAGAGTGGAAACACCATATATTTT.

This chain links TRBV3-1 (or the pseudogene TRBV3-2) with TRBJ1-4; D remains unclear. V shed 3 bases and J shed 8 bases, with 19 bases lying between them. This CDR3 spans 16 amino acids. Germline V lookup: CDR1 LGHDT, CDR2 YNNKEL (reference sequence). The CDR3 is CASSQGFRGKGEKLFF. The CDR3 DNA is TGTGCCAGCAGCCAGGGGTTTAGAGGGAAAGGCGAAAAACTGTTTTTT.

The sample holds a few counts of this clone. This rearrangement joins TRBV2 to TRBJ1-5; TRBD1 agrees at 7 bases. After removal of 6 bases from V and 0 bases from J, the junction contained 11 bases not matched to a gene. This CDR3 region has 17 residues. Germline V CDR1 and CDR2: SNHLY, FYNNEI. CDR3 in amino acids: CASSPDRAIDSNQPQHF. The CDR3 bases are TGTGCCAGCAGCCCCGACAGGGCCATCGATAGCAATCAGCCCCAGCATTTT.

V gene TRBV5-4 combines with J gene TRBJ2-3, with TRBD2 matching over 13 bases. Germline V gene lookup returns CDR1 SGHNT and CDR2 YYREEE (reference sequence). V was pared by 4 bases and J by 5 bases, with 10 bases of the junction left unmatched. The CDR3 consists of 17 residues. CDR3 residues: CASSPRLAGGQVDTQYF. The CDR3 DNA follows: TGTGCCAGCAGCCCGAGACTAGCGGGGGGCCAGGTAGATACGCAGTATTTT.

V usage is TRBV6-5 and J usage is TRBJ2-6; D unresolved. Germline assignment: CDR1 MNHEY and CDR2 SVGAGI. V was pared by 7 bases and J by 0 bases, with 10 bases between. CDR3 length equals 15 residues. CDR3 region: CASKHQFSGANVLTF. CDR3 bases: TGTGCCAGCAAGCATCAATTCTCTGGGGCCAACGTCCTGACTTTC.

As for this clone: Other DNA sequences in this sample translate to the same CDR3. The CDR3 sequence: CASSLGGDQPQHF. CDR3 bases: TGCGCCAGCAGCTTGGGGGGCGATCAGCCCCAGCATTTT. V and J are TRBV5-1 and TRBJ1-5, with D perhaps TRBD1 (5 bases). The V end lost 0 bases, the J end lost 5 bases, and 6 bases lay between the germline ends. Germline CDR1 and CDR2: SGHRS and YFSETQ. CDR3 length: 13 residues.

The chain uses TRBV12-3 or TRBV12-4 and TRBJ1-2; 8 positions match TRBD1. The CDR3 is 13 amino acids. Trimming took 4 bases from V and 8 from J; bases not matched to a gene: 6. The DNA of the CDR3 is TGTGCCAGCAGTTCCAGGGGGCAGCTAGGCTACACCTTC. This codes for CASSSRGQLGYTF.

The CDR3 protein is CASSLGPTRANYGYTF. For the CDR3, the DNA is TGTGCCAGCAGCTTAGGTCCCACGCGGGCTAACTATGGCTACACCTTC. The V call is TRBV11-2, the J call TRBJ1-2; D remains ambiguous. This CDR3 has 16 residues. The germline gives CDR1 SGHAT, CDR2 FQNNGV. The germline V and J ends were trimmed by 1 base and 0 bases, with 12 bases remaining between them.

The V gene is TRBV15, the J gene TRBJ1-3; a weak D match, TRBD1 (6 bases). CDR1 is LNHNV, CDR2 YYDKDF, per germline (reference sequence). V was trimmed by 1 base and J by 0 bases, leaving 10 bases between them. This CDR3 is built from 16 residues. This CDR3 reads CATSRGRGGSGNTIYF. The CDR3 DNA is TGTGCCACCAGCAGAGGGAGAGGGGGCTCTGGAAACACCATATATTTT.

CDR3 coding DNA: TGTGCCACCAGCAGAGGCCCCCCGACAGATAGCAATCAGCCCCAGCATTTT. The encoded protein is CATSRGPPTDSNQPQHF. V gene TRBV15 combines with J gene TRBJ1-5, with D tentatively TRBD1 (5 bases). This CDR3 contains 17 residues. Germline V gene sequence: CDR1 LNHNV, CDR2 YYDKDF (reference sequence). V was trimmed by 1 base and J by 0 bases, leaving 13 bases between them.

The chain employs TRBV28 and TRBJ2-5, with unresolved D. Trimming removed 7 bases at V and 5 bases at J, with 17 bases between. The CDR3 is made up of 14 amino acids. Per germline, CDR1 MDHEN and CDR2 SYDVKM. Here the CDR3 DNA reads TGTGCCAGCACCCTCTCTAGAGCGCGGGAGACCCAGTACTTC. Translated: CASTLSRARETQYF.

This clone came up once. V is TRBV28 and J is TRBJ1-3; D remains ambiguous. Trimming stripped 2 bases from V and 0 bases from J, with 8 bases between. Germline V lookup: CDR1 MDHEN, CDR2 SYDVKM. The CDR3 totals 15 residues. The CDR3 spells CASSLQVFSGNTIYF. In DNA form, the CDR3 reads TGTGCCAGCAGTTTACAGGTATTCTCTGGAAACACCATATATTTT.

The chain has TRBV9 and TRBJ1-1; D might be TRBD1 (5 bases). Germline CDR1 reads SGDLS; CDR2 reads YYNGEE. The V gene lost 2 bases and the J gene lost 4 bases, with 9 bases spanning the gap. The CDR3 is 13 residues long. The chain's CDR3 is CASSVRVGTEAFF. The CDR3 DNA sequence: TGTGCCAGCAGCGTCAGGGTAGGCACTGAAGCTTTCTTT.